This T cell receptor (beta chain) emerged from a study of type 1 regulatory T cells. TCRdb re-derived calls from the reads in MiXCR, one entry per CDR3 protein. Here the sample spans fewer than 70,000 distinct CDR3 sequences, about 62% being singletons. Concerning this clonotype itself: Its antigen is currently unknown.

Material: cultured T cells, either the whole culture or a sorted T cell fraction (not recorded which). Subset meaning: Tr1-enriched cell product generated in vitro against host alloantigens. This clonotype was obtained from a human donor in good health.

CDR3 residues: CASSFGVPGLAGGVKQYF. The DNA of the CDR3 is TGCGCCAGCAGCTTTGGGGTACCGGGACTAGCGGGAGGGGTGAAACAGTACTTC. V and J are TRBV5-1 and TRBJ2-7; 16 bases line up with TRBD2. Losses at the gene ends were 2 bases for V and 10 bases for J; bases not matched to a gene: 15. Per germline, CDR1 SGHRS and CDR2 YFSETQ. The CDR3 is made up of 18 amino acids. The full variable domain, rest sourced from reference TRBV5-1 and TRBJ2-7, is KAGVTQTPRYLIKTRGQQVTLSCSPISGHRSVSWYQQTPGQGLQFLFEYFSETQRNKGNFPGRFSGRQFSNSRSEMNVSTLELGDSALYLCASSFGVPGLAGGVKQYFGPGTRLTVT.